Sequencing of this TCR beta chain was carried out in a study of beta chain features in type 1 diabetes. Regarding the study as a whole: TCRB CDR3s from Type 1 diabetes patients were moderately but significantly shorter in all four CD4+ subsets.

This clone turned up a few times. Its antigen is currently unknown. The isolated RNA, all of it, was reverse transcribed, so expressed TCRB transcripts were what got sequenced. The method was immunoSEQ multiplex PCR; TCRdb's version includes in-frame clones alone and lacks a portion of them. The profile shows roughly 340,000 clones, roughly 13% of them singletons. J was trimmed by 6 bases and V by 4 bases; bases with no gene match: 3. Germline CDR1 LGHNA, CDR2 YSLEER. CDR3 length: 15 amino acids. The sequenced material came from naive CD4+ T cells from blood. The chain has TRBV4-3 and TRBJ2-1; 13 bases fit TRBD2. The clonotype comes from a woman between 18 and 29 years old with type 1 diabetes. The CDR3 protein is CASSLGLAGSNEQFF. CDR3 nucleotide sequence: TGCGCCAGCAGCCTGGGACTAGCGGGATCCAATGAGCAGTTCTTC.